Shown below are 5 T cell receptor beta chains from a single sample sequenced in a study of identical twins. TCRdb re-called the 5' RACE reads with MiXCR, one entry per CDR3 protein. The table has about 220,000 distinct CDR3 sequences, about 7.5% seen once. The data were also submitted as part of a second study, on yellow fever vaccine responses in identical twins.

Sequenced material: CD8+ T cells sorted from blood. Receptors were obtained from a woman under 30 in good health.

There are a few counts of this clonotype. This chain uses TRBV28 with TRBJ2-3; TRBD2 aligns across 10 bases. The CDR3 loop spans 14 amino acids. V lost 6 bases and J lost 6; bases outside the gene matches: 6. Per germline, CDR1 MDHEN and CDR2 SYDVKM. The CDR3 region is CASRLAGDLDTQYF. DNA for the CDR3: TGTGCCAGCAGGCTAGCGGGAGACCTTGATACGCAGTATTTT.

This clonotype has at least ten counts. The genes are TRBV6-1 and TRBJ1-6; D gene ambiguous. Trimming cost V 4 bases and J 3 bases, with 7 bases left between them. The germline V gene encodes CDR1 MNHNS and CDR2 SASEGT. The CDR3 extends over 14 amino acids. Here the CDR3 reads CASSATVYNSPLHF. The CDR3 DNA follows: TGTGCCAGCAGTGCAACGGTCTATAATTCACCCCTCCACTTT.

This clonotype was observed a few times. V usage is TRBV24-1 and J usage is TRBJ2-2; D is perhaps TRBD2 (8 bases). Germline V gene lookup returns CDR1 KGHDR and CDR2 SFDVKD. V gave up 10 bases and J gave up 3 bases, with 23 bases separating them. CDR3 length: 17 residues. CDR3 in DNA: TGTGCCACTCTGAGGGGGCGGGGGGTTACGGACACCGGGGAGCTGTTTTTT. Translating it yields CATLRGRGVTDTGELFF.

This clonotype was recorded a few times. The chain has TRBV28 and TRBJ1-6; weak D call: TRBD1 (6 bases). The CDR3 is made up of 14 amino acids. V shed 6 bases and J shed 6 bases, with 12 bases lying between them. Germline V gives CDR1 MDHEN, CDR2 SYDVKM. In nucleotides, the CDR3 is TGTGCCAGCAGCGAGGACAGCCCTAATTCACCCCTCCACTTT. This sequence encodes CASSEDSPNSPLHF.

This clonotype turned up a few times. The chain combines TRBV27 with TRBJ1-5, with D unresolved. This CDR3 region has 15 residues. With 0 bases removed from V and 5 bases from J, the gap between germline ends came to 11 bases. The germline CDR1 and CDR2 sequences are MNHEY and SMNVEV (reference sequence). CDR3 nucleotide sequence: TGTGCCAGCAGTTTATCGAATGGGCCCTATCAGCCCCAGCATTTT. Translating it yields CASSLSNGPYQPQHF.